The 29 T cell receptor beta chains below come from one sample, sequenced in a study of T-cell memory formation after mild COVID-19. TCRdb used MiXCR to reprocess the 5' RACE reads, holding one entry per CDR3 protein. This table holds about 55,000 distinct CDR3 sequences, around a quarter found once. The sequenced sample consisted of PBMCs or a T cell subset sorted from them (not recorded which). These receptors were collected from a man aged 18 to 35 who had mild COVID-19 (a few samples of this study predate the infection). Cell type and time point are not known.

This clonotype was seen more than once but under ten times. The chain couples TRBV6-1 to TRBJ2-1, with TRBD2 identical over 11 bases. The CDR3 sequence is 17 residues long. Trimming cost V 3 bases and J 8 bases; bases outside gene matches: 12. Germline CDR1 reads MNHNS; CDR2 reads SASEGT. Here the CDR3 DNA reads TGTGCCAGCAGTGACCCGCTCGTAGCGGGGGGGCTCTATGAGCAGTTCTTC. As protein: CASSDPLVAGGLYEQFF.

CDR3 sequence (DNA): TGTGCCAGCAGCCTGCACCCGGGGGCGGGATTACTGGGGCAGTATTTT. This encodes CASSLHPGAGLLGQYF. The rearrangement links TRBV7-2 to TRBJ2-3; tentatively, D is TRBD1 or TRBD2 (6 bases each). The CDR3 loop spans 16 amino acids. Trimming took off 5 bases at V and 11 bases at J, with 26 bases between the two ends. Germline-derived CDR1 and CDR2 are SGHTA and FQGNSA.

J is TRBJ1-1 and V is TRBV29-1; D not certain. The V and J ends lost 0 bases and 0 bases respectively, with 8 bases between them. The CDR3 contains 14 residues. CDR1 SQVTM and CDR2 ANQGSEA come from the germline V gene. The CDR3 is CSVEDPGMNTEAFF. In DNA form, the CDR3 reads TGCAGCGTTGAAGATCCGGGCATGAACACTGAAGCTTTCTTT.

J is TRBJ1-1 and V is TRBV9, with 7 bases lining up with TRBD1. The germline gives CDR1 SGDLS, CDR2 YYNGEE. The J segment lost 3 bases and the V segment lost 0 bases, leaving 11 bases of the junction unmatched. This CDR3 spans 17 amino acids. The CDR3 loop reads CASSVGLGQSRHTEAFF. The CDR3 nucleotides read TGTGCCAGCAGCGTAGGGCTGGGACAGTCGAGGCACACTGAAGCTTTCTTT.

This clonotype was detected many times. The rearrangement joins TRBV2 to TRBJ2-5; 9 bases fit TRBD2. Trimming removed 3 bases from V and 3 bases from J; junction bases left unmatched: 5. CDR1 and CDR2 from the germline V gene are SNHLY and FYNNEI. The CDR3 is 15 residues long. DNA of the CDR3: TGTGCCAGCAGTGACTCGGGACTAGCAGAAGAGACCCAGTACTTC. Translating it yields CASSDSGLAEETQYF.

The J gene is TRBJ1-2, the V gene TRBV7-9, with D hard to call. The V gene lost 5 bases and the J gene lost 5 bases, with 24 bases spanning the gap. This CDR3 has 17 residues. Germline CDR1 is SEHNR and CDR2 is FQNEAQ (reference sequence). The CDR3 nucleotides are TGTGCCAGCAGCCTCCATCTTCAGATCCCCTCCCCGTATGGCTACACCTTC. Translation: CASSLHLQIPSPYGYTF.

V and J are TRBV20-1 and TRBJ2-7; a weak D match, TRBD1 (6 bases). The germline CDR1 and CDR2 sequences are DFQATT and SNEGSKA (reference sequence). The CDR3 sequence is 11 residues long. Trimming shortened V by 8 bases and J by 2 bases, and 10 bases separated the two germline ends. CDR3 residues: CSPRGPYEQYV. The CDR3 DNA reads as TGCAGTCCCAGGGGACCCTACGAGCAGTACGTC.

The V gene is TRBV4-1, the J gene TRBJ2-2; D is ambiguous. Germline lookup yields CDR1 MGHRA and CDR2 YSYEKL. This CDR3 is 13 amino acids long. The V end lost 2 bases, the J end lost 4 bases, and 5 bases lay between the germline ends. The CDR3 here is CASSQSGTGELFF. As DNA, the CDR3 is TGCGCCAGCAGCCAAAGTGGCACCGGGGAGCTGTTTTTT.

The chain combines TRBV9 with TRBJ2-3; 11 positions match TRBD2. Per germline, CDR1 SGDLS and CDR2 YYNGEE. The CDR3 has 17 amino acids. With 6 bases clipped from V and 4 bases from J, the junction kept 13 bases outside the gene matches. CDR3 loop: CASTHPPSGGPPDTQYF. The CDR3 DNA is TGTGCCAGCACTCACCCCCCTAGCGGGGGGCCCCCAGATACGCAGTATTTT.

This clonotype turned up a few times. The DNA for the CDR3 is TGCGCCAGCAGCCAAGAGGTAGTTAACGAGCAGTACTTC. It encodes CASSQEVVNEQYF. The rearrangement joins TRBV4-1 to TRBJ2-7, with D uncertain. CDR1 and CDR2 from the germline V gene are MGHRA and YSYEKL. The CDR3 totals 13 residues. V was clipped by 0 bases and J by 5 bases, with 8 bases between them.

This clonotype was counted between two and nine times. The V gene is TRBV5-1, the J gene TRBJ2-6, with D perhaps matching TRBD1 (6 bases). With 4 bases removed from V and 0 bases from J, the gap between germline ends came to 17 bases. The germline V gene encodes CDR1 SGHRS and CDR2 YFSETQ. The CDR3 consists of 18 residues. The CDR3 DNA reads as TGCGCCAGCAGCCAGAGGACAGCACTAAGCTCTGGGGCCAACGTCCTGACTTTC. Translating it yields CASSQRTALSSGANVLTF.

The rearrangement uses TRBV25-1 and TRBJ1-1; the match to TRBD1 covers 7 bases. The germline CDR1 and CDR2 sequences are MGHDK and SYGVNS. This CDR3 comprises 15 residues. The J segment lost 3 bases and the V segment lost 3 bases, leaving 7 bases of the junction unmatched. DNA of the CDR3: TGTGCCAGCAGTGACCCTGCCACAGGGGACACTGAAGCTTTCTTT. As protein: CASSDPATGDTEAFF.

The gene calls are TRBV20-1 and TRBJ1-5; D is possibly TRBD1 (5 bases). Germline loops: CDR1 DFQATT, CDR2 SNEGSKA (reference sequence). The CDR3 is made up of 13 amino acids. The V and J ends lost 6 bases and 5 bases respectively, with 14 bases between them. The CDR3 bases are TGCAGTGCGCAAGACGGGGCCGATCAGCCCCAGCATTTT. Translating it yields CSAQDGADQPQHF.

This chain uses TRBV20-1 with TRBJ2-1; the match to TRBD2 covers 12 bases. Germline trimming cut 4 bases from V and 8 bases from J; bases unmatched to any gene: 15. Germline loops: CDR1 DFQATT, CDR2 SNEGSKA (reference sequence). CDR3 length: 17 residues. The CDR3 loop reads CSAKKRGRTSGVHEQFF. The CDR3 bases are TGCAGTGCTAAGAAACGAGGTCGGACTAGCGGGGTCCATGAGCAGTTCTTC.

The V gene is TRBV20-1, the J gene TRBJ2-1; tentatively, D is TRBD1 (5 bases). Trimming took 3 bases from V and 3 from J, leaving 18 bases between them. Germline V lookup: CDR1 DFQATT, CDR2 SNEGSKA (reference sequence). This CDR3 comprises 16 residues. CDR3 protein: CSARISEQGDYNEQFF. Written as DNA, the CDR3 is TGCAGTGCTAGGATTTCGGAGCAGGGCGACTACAATGAGCAGTTCTTC.

This chain uses TRBV5-1 with TRBJ1-2; unclear D gene. The CDR3 contains 14 residues. In germline, CDR1 is SGHRS, CDR2 YFSETQ. Trimming left V 1 base short and J 8 bases short, with 15 bases between. CDR3 nucleotides: TGCGCCAGCAGCTTGAAGGGCTCAGTGGGGGGCTACACCTTC. Translating gives CASSLKGSVGGYTF.

This clonotype was seen only a few times. V usage is TRBV9 and J usage is TRBJ1-1; D remains unclear. This CDR3 has 14 amino acids. The germline V and J ends were trimmed by 2 bases and 1 base, with 9 bases remaining between them. From germline, CDR1 is SGDLS and CDR2 YYNGEE. The DNA for the CDR3 is TGTGCCAGCAGCGTGGGCAGCACGAACACTGAAGCTTTCTTT. Translated: CASSVGSTNTEAFF.

This clonotype has a handful of counts. The V and J genes are TRBV4-1 and TRBJ2-5; TRBD1 agrees at 9 bases. CDR3 size: 17 residues. V dropped 5 bases and J dropped 2; count of bases not matched to a gene: 12. In germline, CDR1 is MGHRA, CDR2 YSYEKL. The CDR3 region is CASSAGPGQGDQETQYF. CDR3 DNA sequence: TGCGCCAGCAGCGCCGGTCCGGGACAGGGAGATCAAGAGACCCAGTACTTC.

V and J are TRBV12-3 or TRBV12-4 and TRBJ2-3, with 13 nucleotides matching TRBD2. There are 18 residues in the CDR3. V trimming: 8 bases; J trimming: 4 bases; junction bases outside the gene matches: 15. The CDR3 sequence: CASAQIGLAGAFADTQYF. The CDR3 DNA reads TGTGCCAGCGCCCAAATAGGACTAGCGGGGGCGTTTGCAGATACGCAGTATTTT.

This clonotype was seen more than once but under ten times. The rearrangement links TRBV12-3 or TRBV12-4 to TRBJ2-2; TRBD2 might be the D (6 bases). Trimming pared 4 bases from V and 4 bases from J, leaving 10 bases between. The CDR3 consists of 14 residues. The CDR3 spells CASSSGLSTGELFF. In nucleotides, the CDR3 is TGTGCCAGCAGTTCGGGACTGTCCACCGGGGAGCTGTTTTTT.

This clonotype occurred a few times. The CDR3 DNA follows: TGTGCCAGCAGTGAAAGGGCAGGGGAAGGCTATGGCTACACCTTC. The encoded protein is CASSERAGEGYGYTF. The genes are TRBV2 and TRBJ1-2; weak D call: TRBD1 (6 bases). Trimming pared 2 bases from V and 4 bases from J, leaving 14 bases between. The germline V gene encodes CDR1 SNHLY and CDR2 FYNNEI. The CDR3 totals 15 residues.

This sequence joins TRBV12-3 or TRBV12-4 and TRBJ2-1; the match to TRBD2 covers 10 bases. V lost 3 bases, J lost 4 bases, and 6 bases stayed unmatched. The CDR3 consists of 16 residues. The CDR3 nucleotides read TGTGCCAGCAGTTTCCTTGTAGCGGGGGGATACAATGAGCAGTTCTTC. As protein: CASSFLVAGGYNEQFF.

This clonotype appeared a few times. This chain connects TRBV20-1 to TRBJ2-2; D is unclear. This CDR3 has 14 residues. Germline values: CDR1 DFQATT, CDR2 SNEGSKA (reference sequence). The V end was cut by 6 bases, the J end by 4 bases, with 15 bases between. In DNA, the CDR3 is TGCAGTGCAGCGCGTCCAGTCAGCACCGGGGAGCTGTTTTTT. Translating it yields CSAARPVSTGELFF.

The chain employs TRBV4-1 and TRBJ1-3; no firm D call. Looked up from germline, CDR1 is MGHRA and CDR2 is YSYEKL. The V gene lost 1 base and the J gene lost 11 bases, with 9 bases spanning the gap. The CDR3 is made up of 12 amino acids. The CDR3 reads CASSQVADAIYF. The CDR3 DNA reads TGCGCCAGCAGCCAAGTAGCAGACGCCATATATTTT.

The chain links TRBV11-2 to TRBJ1-1; D unclear. From germline, CDR1 is SGHAT and CDR2 FQNNGV. The V end lost 4 bases, the J end lost 1 base, and 19 bases lay between the germline ends. The CDR3 has 17 residues. CDR3 in amino acids: CASSSLKDSIRNTEAFF. The CDR3 nucleotides read TGTGCCAGCAGCTCCCTCAAGGACTCAATAAGGAACACTGAAGCTTTCTTT. The full variable domain, in which reference TRBV11-2 and TRBJ1-1 provide the parts outside the CDR3, is EAGVAQSPRYKIIEKRQSVAFWCNPISGHATLYWYQQILGQGPKLLIQFQNNGVVDDSQLPKDRFSAERLKGVDSTLKIQPAKLEDSAVYLCASSSLKDSIRNTEAFFGQGTRLTVV.

This clonotype was recorded a few times. V usage is TRBV20-1 and J usage is TRBJ1-6; weak D call: TRBD1 (6 bases). The CDR3 totals 17 residues. Trimming pared 3 bases from V and 9 bases from J, leaving 24 bases between. Per germline, CDR1 DFQATT and CDR2 SNEGSKA (reference sequence). The CDR3 loop reads CSASPLAADRFSSPLHF. CDR3 sequence (DNA): TGCAGTGCTAGCCCTCTAGCCGCAGACAGGTTTAGTTCACCCCTCCACTTT.

The V call is TRBV15, the J call TRBJ1-1; D is unresolved. The V and J ends lost 4 bases and 5 bases respectively, with 8 bases between them. Germline CDR1 reads LNHNV; CDR2 reads YYDKDF (reference sequence). The CDR3 totals 12 residues. DNA of the CDR3: TGTGCCACCAGCATGGGGTGGACTGAAGCTTTCTTT. Translating it yields CATSMGWTEAFF.

The chain employs TRBV7-2 and TRBJ1-6; D uncertain. V dropped 1 base and J dropped 4 bases, with 11 bases sitting between them. CDR3 length equals 16 residues. Germline values: CDR1 SGHTA, CDR2 FQGNSA. CDR3: CASSLDPVFYNSPLHF. For the CDR3, the DNA is TGTGCCAGCAGCTTAGATCCGGTCTTTTATAATTCACCCCTCCACTTT.

The chain employs TRBV25-1 and TRBJ1-1, with D perhaps matching TRBD1 (6 bases). This CDR3 spans 14 amino acids. Per germline, CDR1 MGHDK and CDR2 SYGVNS. The ends were cut back, 8 bases at V and 2 bases at J, with 15 bases in the middle. The CDR3 sequence is CASPPRGGNTEAFF. CDR3 in DNA: TGTGCCAGCCCTCCCAGGGGCGGAAACACTGAAGCTTTCTTT.